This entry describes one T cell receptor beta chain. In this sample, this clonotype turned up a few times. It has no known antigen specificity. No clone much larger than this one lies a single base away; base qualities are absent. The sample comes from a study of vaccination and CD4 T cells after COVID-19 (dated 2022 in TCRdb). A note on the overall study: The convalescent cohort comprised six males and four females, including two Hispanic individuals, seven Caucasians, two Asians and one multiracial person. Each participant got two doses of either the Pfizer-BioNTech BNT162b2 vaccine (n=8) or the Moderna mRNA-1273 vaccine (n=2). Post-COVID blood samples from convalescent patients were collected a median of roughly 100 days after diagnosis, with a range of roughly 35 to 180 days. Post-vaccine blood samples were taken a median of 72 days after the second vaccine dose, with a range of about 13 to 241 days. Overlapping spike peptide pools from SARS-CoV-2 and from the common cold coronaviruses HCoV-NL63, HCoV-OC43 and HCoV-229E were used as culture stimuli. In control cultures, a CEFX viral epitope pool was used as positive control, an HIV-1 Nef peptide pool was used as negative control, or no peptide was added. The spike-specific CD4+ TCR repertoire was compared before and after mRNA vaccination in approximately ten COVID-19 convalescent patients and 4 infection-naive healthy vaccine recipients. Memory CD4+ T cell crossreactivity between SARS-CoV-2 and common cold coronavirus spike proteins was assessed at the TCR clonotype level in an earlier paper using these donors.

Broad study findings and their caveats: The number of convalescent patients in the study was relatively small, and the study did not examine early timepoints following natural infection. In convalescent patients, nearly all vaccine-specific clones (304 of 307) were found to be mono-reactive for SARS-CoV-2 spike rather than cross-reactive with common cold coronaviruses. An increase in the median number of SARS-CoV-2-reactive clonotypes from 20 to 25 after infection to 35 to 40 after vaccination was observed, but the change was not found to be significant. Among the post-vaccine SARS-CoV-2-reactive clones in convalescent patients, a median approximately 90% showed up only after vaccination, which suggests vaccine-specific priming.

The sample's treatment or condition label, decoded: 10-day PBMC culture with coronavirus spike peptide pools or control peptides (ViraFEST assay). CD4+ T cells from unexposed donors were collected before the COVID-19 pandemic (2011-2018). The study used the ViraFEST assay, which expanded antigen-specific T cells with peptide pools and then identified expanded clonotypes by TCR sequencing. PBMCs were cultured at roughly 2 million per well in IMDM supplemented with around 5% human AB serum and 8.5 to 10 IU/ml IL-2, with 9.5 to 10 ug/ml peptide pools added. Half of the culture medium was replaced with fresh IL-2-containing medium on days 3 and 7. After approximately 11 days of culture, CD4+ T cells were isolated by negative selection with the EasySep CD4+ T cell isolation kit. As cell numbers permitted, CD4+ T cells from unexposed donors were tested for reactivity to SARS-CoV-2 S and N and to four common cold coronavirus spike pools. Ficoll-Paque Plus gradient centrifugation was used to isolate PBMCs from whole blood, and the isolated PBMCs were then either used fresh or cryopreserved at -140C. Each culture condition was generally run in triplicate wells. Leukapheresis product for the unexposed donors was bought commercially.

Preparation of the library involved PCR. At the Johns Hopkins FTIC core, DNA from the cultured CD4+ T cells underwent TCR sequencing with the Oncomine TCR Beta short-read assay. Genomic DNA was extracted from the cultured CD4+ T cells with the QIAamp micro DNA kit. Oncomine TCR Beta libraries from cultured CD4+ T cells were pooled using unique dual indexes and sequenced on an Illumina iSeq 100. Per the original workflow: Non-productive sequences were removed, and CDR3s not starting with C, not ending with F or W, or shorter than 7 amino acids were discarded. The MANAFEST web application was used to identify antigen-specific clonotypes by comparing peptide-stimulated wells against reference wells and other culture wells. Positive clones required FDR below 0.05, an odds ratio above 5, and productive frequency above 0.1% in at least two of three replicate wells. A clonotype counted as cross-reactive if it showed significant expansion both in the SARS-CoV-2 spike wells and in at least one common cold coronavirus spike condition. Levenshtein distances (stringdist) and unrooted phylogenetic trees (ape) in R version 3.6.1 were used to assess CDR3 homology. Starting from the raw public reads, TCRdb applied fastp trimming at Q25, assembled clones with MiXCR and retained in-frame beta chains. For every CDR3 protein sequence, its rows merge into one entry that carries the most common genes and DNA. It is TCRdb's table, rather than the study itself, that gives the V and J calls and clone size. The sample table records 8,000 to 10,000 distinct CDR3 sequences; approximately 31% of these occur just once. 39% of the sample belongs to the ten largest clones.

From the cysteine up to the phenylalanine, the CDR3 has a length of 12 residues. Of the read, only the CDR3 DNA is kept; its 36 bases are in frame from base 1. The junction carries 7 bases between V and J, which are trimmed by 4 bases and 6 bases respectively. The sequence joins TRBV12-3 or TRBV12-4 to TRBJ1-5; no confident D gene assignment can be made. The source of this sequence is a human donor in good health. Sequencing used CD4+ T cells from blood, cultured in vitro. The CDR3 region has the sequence CASSYWAQPQHF. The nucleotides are TGTGCCAGCAGTTATTGGGCTCAGCCCCAGCATTTT.